A single sample is the source of the 24 T cell receptor beta chains below, sequenced in a study of T cell responses to AZD1222 COVID-19 vaccine. The protocol was immunoSEQ multiplex PCR, while the TCRdb copy is restricted to in-frame clones and leaves out a portion. The table records about 150,000 clones, roughly 88% of them present only once. Sample: peripheral blood, taken 28 days after the second AZD1222 dose. The receptors originated from an adult who received the AZD1222 COVID-19 vaccine.

Only a few counts were recorded for this clone. This chain joins TRBV9 and TRBJ1-2; 8 bases map to TRBD1. Trimming removed 4 bases from V and 2 bases from J; junction bases left unmatched: 7. There are 15 residues in the CDR3. Germline-derived CDR1 and CDR2 are SGDLS and YYNGEE. The CDR3 nucleotides read TGTGCCAGCAGCTCAGAGGACAGGGAGAACTATGGCTACACCTTC. Protein product: CASSSEDRENYGYTF.

This chain connects TRBV19 to TRBJ2-2; TRBD2 aligns across 10 bases. Germline values: CDR1 LNHDA, CDR2 SQIVND (reference sequence). The CDR3 is made up of 16 amino acids. J lost 3 bases, V lost 4 bases, and 5 bases had no gene match. CDR3 nucleotides: TGTGCCAGTAGTACCCGGACTAGCGGAGACACCGGGGAGCTGTTTTTT. Translating it yields CASSTRTSGDTGELFF.

Many counts were recorded for this clone. The chain recombines TRBV9 with TRBJ2-5, with a possible D match to TRBD2 (6 bases). V dropped 0 bases and J dropped 1 base, with 13 bases sitting between them. The CDR3 sequence is 16 residues long. Looked up from germline, CDR1 is SGDLS and CDR2 is YYNGEE. The DNA for the CDR3 is TGTGCCAGCAGCGTAGTGCAGCCCGGGGGCCAAGAGACCCAGTACTTC. It yields the protein CASSVVQPGGQETQYF.

The V and J genes are TRBV18 and TRBJ2-1, with 8 bases identical to TRBD1. From germline, CDR1 is KGHSH and CDR2 LQKENI. There are 15 residues in the CDR3. The V and J ends lost 4 bases and 7 bases, in that order; junction bases with no gene match: 9. The CDR3 here is CASSLDRGIENEQFF. CDR3 bases: TGTGCCAGCTCACTAGACAGGGGAATAGAGAATGAGCAGTTCTTC.

This sequence joins TRBV7-2 and TRBJ2-1; TRBD2 aligns across 8 bases. The trim removed 4 bases at V and 0 bases at J, leaving 14 bases unmatched. The CDR3 contains 19 residues. Germline loops: CDR1 SGHTA, CDR2 FQGNSA. In DNA form, the CDR3 reads TGTGCCAGCAGCTCACCGGGACTAGGGGGATTTACCTCCTACAATGAGCAGTTCTTC. Translating gives CASSSPGLGGFTSYNEQFF.

The V and J genes are TRBV30 and TRBJ1-6; D is unresolved. The CDR3 loop spans 14 amino acids. V lost 3 bases to trimming and J lost 6 bases, with 12 bases between them. Germline lookup yields CDR1 GTSNPN and CDR2 SVGIG (reference sequence). CDR3 protein: CAWSLGRFNSPLHF. The CDR3, as DNA: TGTGCCTGGAGCCTTGGGAGGTTTAATTCACCCCTCCACTTT.

The chain links TRBV12-3 or TRBV12-4 to TRBJ2-3; D perhaps matches TRBD2 (5 bases). The CDR3 has 12 residues. V was cut by 5 bases and J by 8 bases, with 11 bases left in between. This chain's CDR3 is CASSRYGGTQYF. CDR3 sequence (DNA): TGTGCCAGCAGTCGGTACGGAGGTACGCAGTATTTT.

The chain carries TRBV18 and TRBJ1-6; a weak D match, TRBD1 (6 bases). V was pared by 0 bases and J by 6 bases, with 9 bases between. Per the germline V gene, CDR1 is KGHSH and CDR2 is LQKENI. The CDR3 contains 15 residues. CDR3 in amino acids: CASSPPGASNSPLHF. In DNA, the CDR3 is TGTGCCAGCTCACCACCGGGGGCGAGTAATTCACCCCTCCACTTT. The entire variable domain, with the rest obtained from reference TRBV18 and TRBJ1-6, is as follows: NAGVMQNPRHLVRRRGQEARLRCSPMKGHSHVYWYRQLPEEGLKFMVYLQKENIIDESGMPKERFSAEFPKEGPSILRIQQVVRGDSAAYFCASSPPGASNSPLHFGNGTRLTVT.

V gene TRBV10-2 combines with J gene TRBJ2-5; D is undetermined. The V end lost 0 bases, the J end lost 5 bases, and 10 bases lay between the germline ends. Germline V gene sequence: CDR1 WSHSY, CDR2 SAAADI. The CDR3 runs 14 residues. CDR3 nucleotide sequence: TGCGCCAGCAGTGAGTCAAGAATCGGGGAGACCCAGTACTTC. Protein product: CASSESRIGETQYF.

This rearrangement joins TRBV2 to TRBJ2-3; D ambiguous. Germline V gene lookup returns CDR1 SNHLY and CDR2 FYNNEI. This CDR3 contains 15 residues. V lost 6 bases, J lost 3 bases, and 16 bases lay in between. CDR3 residues: CASSFGQGSTDTQYF. For the CDR3, the DNA is TGTGCCAGCAGCTTTGGGCAAGGATCGACAGATACGCAGTATTTT.

In nucleotides, the CDR3 is TGCGCCAGCAGTGGCAATCAGCCCCAGCATTTT. Translating it yields CASSGNQPQHF. The V gene is TRBV23-1, the J gene TRBJ1-5, with unresolved D. TRBV23-1 is marked as an open reading frame, function uncertain. V was cut by 5 bases and J by 2 bases, with 1 base left in between. This CDR3 region has 11 residues.

In regard to this clone: Other DNA variants within this sample encode the same CDR3. J is TRBJ2-1 and V is TRBV10-1, with D perhaps matching TRBD2 (5 bases). The CDR3 is 12 residues long. From germline, CDR1 is WNHNN and CDR2 SYGVQD (reference sequence). The germline V and J ends were trimmed by 4 bases and 9 bases, with 10 bases remaining between them. The CDR3 loop reads CASSGGAGEQFF. In nucleotides, the CDR3 is TGCGCCAGCAGTGGGGGAGCCGGTGAGCAGTTCTTC.

The rearrangement uses TRBV30 and TRBJ1-6, with 9 bases lining up with TRBD1. Trimming at V came to 3 bases and at J to 6 bases, leaving 3 bases not matched to a gene. The germline V gene has CDR1 GTSNPN and CDR2 SVGIG (reference sequence). CDR3 length: 14 amino acids. This chain's CDR3 is CAWSTGGINSPLHF. The CDR3 DNA reads as TGTGCCTGGAGCACAGGGGGCATTAATTCACCCCTCCACTTT.

The V and J genes are TRBV27 and TRBJ1-5; D is possibly TRBD1 (6 bases). Germline V gives CDR1 MNHEY, CDR2 SMNVEV (reference sequence). The CDR3 is 14 amino acids. V shed 5 bases and J shed 6 bases, with 14 bases lying between them. CDR3 coding DNA: TGTGCCAGCAGTATGCTAAAGGGGGGTCAGCCCCAGCATTTT. This encodes CASSMLKGGQPQHF.

Here the CDR3 reads CASSQRAGRRQYF. In nucleotides, the CDR3 is TGCGCCAGCAGCCAAAGGGCAGGGAGGAGGCAGTACTTC. This chain connects TRBV4-3 to TRBJ2-7, with D possibly matching TRBD2 (6 bases). This CDR3 is 13 amino acids long. V was shortened by 2 bases and J by 9 bases, with 14 bases between the two germline ends. From germline, CDR1 is LGHNA and CDR2 YSLEER.

The gene calls are TRBV29-1 and TRBJ2-1; TRBD1 aligns across 11 bases. The germline CDR1 and CDR2 sequences are SQVTM and ANQGSEA. The CDR3 is 15 amino acids. After removal of 7 bases from V and 7 bases from J, the junction contained 12 bases not matched to a gene. The CDR3 DNA is TGCAGCGCCCCACGAAACCGGGACAGGGGGAATGAGCAGTTCTTC. As protein: CSAPRNRDRGNEQFF.

This clone was recorded only once. The gene calls are TRBV28 and TRBJ2-6; 9 bases are a match to TRBD1. J gave up 2 bases and V 6 bases, and 11 bases lay outside the gene matches. Germline V lookup: CDR1 MDHEN, CDR2 SYDVKM. The CDR3 contains 18 residues. The CDR3 reads CASRRYRGQGPGANVLTF. The CDR3 DNA reads TGTGCCAGCAGACGTTACAGGGGGCAGGGGCCTGGGGCCAACGTCCTGACTTTC.

This rearrangement joins TRBV20-1 to TRBJ1-1; D is ambiguous. With 3 bases removed from V and 2 bases from J, the gap between germline ends came to 4 bases. The CDR3 consists of 11 residues. Germline CDR1 DFQATT, CDR2 SNEGSKA (reference sequence). The CDR3: CSASGNTEAFF. The CDR3 nucleotides are TGCAGTGCTAGCGGCAACACTGAAGCTTTCTTT.

The V and J genes are TRBV6-5 and TRBJ2-7, with D hard to call. Germline V gene sequence: CDR1 MNHEY, CDR2 SVGAGI. The CDR3 is made up of 14 amino acids. V lost 6 bases to trimming and J lost 2 bases, with 14 bases between them. CDR3 DNA: TGTGCCAGCAGCGGCGGAATTCCAACCTACGAGCAGTACTTC. Encoded protein: CASSGGIPTYEQYF.

This chain connects TRBV6-2 or TRBV6-3 to TRBJ1-5; no definite D call. V was cut by 5 bases and J by 9 bases, with 17 bases left in between. In germline, CDR1 is MNHEY, CDR2 SVGEGT. The CDR3 consists of 14 residues. The CDR3 loop is CASSPSAIPWPQHF. The CDR3 DNA follows: TGTGCCAGCAGTCCCAGTGCTATTCCTTGGCCCCAGCATTTT.

The chain is built from TRBV18 and TRBJ2-6; no clear D. Trimming left V 2 bases short and J 4 bases short, with 12 bases between. CDR1 and CDR2 from the germline V gene are KGHSH and LQKENI. This CDR3 has 16 residues. The CDR3 DNA is TGTGCCAGCTCACCAGGATCGTGGGCCGGGGCCAACGTCCTGACTTTC. Translated: CASSPGSWAGANVLTF.

This clone showed up just once. J is TRBJ1-6 and V is TRBV4-3, with D maybe TRBD1 (5 bases). V lost 3 bases and J lost 9, with 6 bases in between. The CDR3 loop spans 12 amino acids. In germline, CDR1 is LGHNA, CDR2 YSLEER. The CDR3 DNA follows: TGCGCCAGCAGCCAGGGACGTTCACCCCTCCACTTT. Its protein is CASSQGRSPLHF.

This clone counts as medium-sized (0.01 to 0.1%). The chain is built from TRBV2 and TRBJ2-1; tentative D call: TRBD2 (5 bases). V dropped 4 bases and J dropped 3 bases, with 7 bases sitting between them. This CDR3 is 13 amino acids long. Per the germline V gene, CDR1 is SNHLY and CDR2 is FYNNEI. The CDR3 sequence is CASSVDYYNEQFF. In DNA, the CDR3 is TGTGCCAGCAGTGTTGACTACTACAATGAGCAGTTCTTC.

V and J are TRBV4-2 and TRBJ2-1; D perhaps matches TRBD1 (5 bases). The CDR3 has 16 amino acids. Germline V CDR1 and CDR2: LGHNA, YNFKEQ. V was trimmed by 2 bases and J by 4 bases, leaving 15 bases between them. The CDR3 region has the DNA TGTGCCAGCAGCCAAAGCGCCTTACAGGAATACAATGAGCAGTTCTTC. Protein product: CASSQSALQEYNEQFF.